This TCR beta chain appears in the sequencing data of a study of post-analysis software for immune sequencing data. Presence of unique molecular identifiers characterized the TCR beta cDNA libraries. T cells numbering about 0.85 to 11 million yielded roughly 0.5 million cDNA molecules. TCRdb reanalysed the PCR reads using MiXCR and keeps one entry per CDR3 protein. In the table there are approximately 360,000 distinct CDR3 sequences, roughly 35% of which are singletons. Study-wide points: TRBV5-6, TRBV5-1 and TRBV20-1 belonged to a set of roughly 5 TRBV segments that were more frequent in patients than controls. Pronounced co-clustering by F measure was evident among identically batched samples.

This clonotype has only a few counts. The antigen is not known. Germline V gene sequence: CDR1 MGHRA, CDR2 YSYEKL. The CDR3 runs to 16 residues. V gave up 4 bases and J gave up 0 bases; unmatched junction bases: 7. The origin of this receptor is a girl aged 5 to 17 with multiple sclerosis. Sequenced material: blood. The rearrangement uses TRBV4-1 and TRBJ2-7, with TRBD1 matching 9 bases. The chain's CDR3 is CASSLLDRGGSYEQYF. CDR3 in DNA: TGCGCCAGCAGCCTCCTAGACAGGGGGGGCTCCTACGAGCAGTACTTC.